A single TCR beta chain is shown here with its context. Its antigen is not identified. This sample is part of a study of blood T cells in healthy people across ages. Study-wide findings and caveats: While age rose, TCR beta diversity per million T cells dropped in a roughly linear way.

The length of the CDR3 is 15 residues. CDR1 is MNHEY and CDR2 is SVGAGI in the germline V gene. Trimming shortened V by 6 bases and J by 0 bases, and 15 bases separated the two germline ends. The use of a sample-barcoded 5' primer and a J-beta primer mix characterized a second PCR of roughly 7 to 11 cycles. One entry per CDR3 protein results from TCRdb running MiXCR on the 5' RACE reads. Among roughly 680,000 distinct CDR3 sequences, 20% to 25% were seen once, and the ten largest hold roughly 3.7%. This sequence originates from a man aged 65 to 85 in good health. The chain combines TRBV6-5 with TRBJ2-7; no definite D call. The sequencing input was blood. As DNA, the CDR3 is TGTGCCAGCAGCTCCCCGGCCAAGCTCTCCTACGAGCAGTACTTC. Protein product: CASSSPAKLSYEQYF.